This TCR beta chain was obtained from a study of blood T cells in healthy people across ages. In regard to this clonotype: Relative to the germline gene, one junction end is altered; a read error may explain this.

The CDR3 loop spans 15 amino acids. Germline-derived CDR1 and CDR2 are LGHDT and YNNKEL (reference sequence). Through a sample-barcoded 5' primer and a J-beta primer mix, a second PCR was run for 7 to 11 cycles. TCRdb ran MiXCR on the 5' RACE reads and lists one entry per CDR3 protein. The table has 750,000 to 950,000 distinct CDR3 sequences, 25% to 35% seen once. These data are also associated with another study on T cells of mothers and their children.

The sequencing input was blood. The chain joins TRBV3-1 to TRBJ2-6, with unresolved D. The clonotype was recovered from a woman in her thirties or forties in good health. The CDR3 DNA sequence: TGTGCCAGCAGCCAGTCTCTCTCTGGGACCAACGTCCTGACTTTC. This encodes CASSQSLSGTNVLTF.